One T cell receptor beta chain is described in this entry. The data derive from a study of blood T cell repertoires in COVID-19. As for the study in general: The analysed material was cDNA or gDNA that came from T cells, B-cell-depleted T cells, or PBMCs.

Sequenced by immunoSEQ multiplex PCR; TCRdb stores in-frame clones only, minus some. The sample includes over 150,000 clones, 70% to 90% seen only once; the top ten take roughly a sixth. The CDR3 loop spans 15 amino acids. V was clipped by 0 bases and J by 3 bases; unmatched bases: 3. Germline V gene data show CDR1 as SGDLS and CDR2 as YYNGEE. The sample taken for sequencing was peripheral blood. This chain connects TRBV9 to TRBJ1-5, with 7 bases lining up with TRBD1. The receptor's source is a man in his forties or fifties with COVID-19, enrolled during active disease. CDR3 protein: CASSVGDSNNQPQHF. In nucleotides, the CDR3 is TGTGCCAGCAGCGTAGGGGACAGTAACAATCAGCCCCAGCATTTT.